This passage covers 22 T cell receptor beta chains from one sample sequenced in a study of cytomegalovirus exposure and HLA in healthy donors. The PCR had 60 Vbeta and 13 Jbeta primers. Sequenced by immunoSEQ multiplex PCR; TCRdb stores in-frame clones only, minus some. The sample has some 130,000 clones. The source material was PBMCs. Receptor source: a woman aged 60-75 years in good health and CMV-seronegative.

The chain employs TRBV11-2 and TRBJ2-3; D is perhaps TRBD1 (5 bases). V lost 5 bases and J 2 bases, leaving 17 bases between the germline ends. The CDR3 runs to 16 residues. Germline CDR1 and CDR2: SGHAT and FQNNGV. The CDR3 sequence: CASSPGEWGHTDTQYF. As DNA, the CDR3 is TGTGCCAGCAGCCCCGGCGAGTGGGGCCACACAGATACGCAGTATTTT.

The V and J genes are TRBV7-3 and TRBJ2-1; 10 bases map to TRBD1. Germline trimming cut 8 bases from V and 5 bases from J; bases unmatched to any gene: 6. Germline V gives CDR1 SGHTA, CDR2 FQGTGA. The CDR3 covers 14 residues. The CDR3 sequence: CASRAGTGDNEQFF. Written as DNA, the CDR3 is TGTGCCAGCCGAGCCGGGACAGGGGACAATGAGCAGTTCTTC.

The chain links TRBV10-3 to TRBJ2-1; D is possibly TRBD1 (5 bases). There are 11 residues in the CDR3. The germline CDR1 and CDR2 sequences are ENHRY and SYGVKD. Trimming left V 2 bases short and J 13 bases short, with 9 bases between. Here the CDR3 reads CAISERQNQFF. CDR3 nucleotide sequence: TGTGCCATCAGTGAGCGACAGAATCAGTTCTTC.

The CDR3 nucleotides read TGTGCCAGCAGCCAAGTTAACGAGCAGTACTTC. It yields the protein CASSQVNEQYF. V usage is TRBV14 and J usage is TRBJ2-7; D is uncertain. CDR3 size: 11 residues. Germline CDR1 SGHDN, CDR2 FVKESK. V lost 1 base and J 5 bases, leaving 3 bases between the germline ends. The full variable domain, rest sourced from reference TRBV14 and TRBJ2-7, is EAGVTQFPSHSVIEKGQTVTLRCDPISGHDNLYWYRRVMGKEIKFLLHFVKESKQDESGMPNNRFLAERTGGTYSTLKVQPAELEDSGVYFCASSQVNEQYFGPGTRLTVT.

This sequence joins TRBV7-9 and TRBJ2-7; no firm D call. Germline V CDR1 and CDR2: SEHNR, FQNEAQ (reference sequence). The V and J ends lost 5 bases and 5 bases respectively, with 13 bases between them. The CDR3 is 13 residues long. The CDR3 is CASSRAPPDEQYF. The DNA for the CDR3 is TGTGCCAGCAGCAGAGCCCCTCCGGACGAGCAGTACTTC. Complete variable domain (other parts from reference TRBV7-9 and TRBJ2-7): DTGVSQNPRHKITKRGQNVTFRCDPISEHNRLYWYRQTLGQGPEFLTYFQNEAQLEKSRLLSDRFSAERPKGSFSTLEIQRTEQGDSAMYLCASSRAPPDEQYFGPGTRLTVT.

This sequence joins TRBV6-4 and TRBJ1-5; D is ambiguous. Germline assignment: CDR1 MRHNA and CDR2 SNTAGT. The germline V and J ends were trimmed by 2 bases and 0 bases, with 8 bases remaining between them. The CDR3 contains 15 residues. The CDR3 nucleotides read TGTGCCAGCAGTGACCCGGGGTTTAGCAATCAGCCCCAGCATTTT. Its translation: CASSDPGFSNQPQHF.

The chain recombines TRBV29-1 with TRBJ1-2; no clear D gene. Germline-derived CDR1 and CDR2 are SQVTM and ANQGSEA. The CDR3 consists of 13 residues. V was trimmed by 4 bases and J by 6 bases, leaving 15 bases between them. The CDR3 region has the DNA TGCAGCGTTGTGGCCAGGTTGACCGATGGCTACACCTTC. Translating gives CSVVARLTDGYTF.

The chain uses TRBV6-1 and TRBJ1-5; D might be TRBD1 (5 bases). This CDR3 is built from 15 residues. The germline V gene has CDR1 MNHNS and CDR2 SASEGT. Trimming left V 3 bases short and J 6 bases short, with 15 bases between. For the CDR3, the DNA is TGTGCCAGCAGTGAGGGGGGGGGAAATACTCAGCCCCAGCATTTT. Translating it yields CASSEGGGNTQPQHF.

V usage is TRBV27 and J usage is TRBJ2-5; 7 bases align to TRBD2. The better agreement between TRBJ2-7 and the DNA end casts doubt on the J call. Germline assignment: CDR1 MNHEY and CDR2 SMNVEV (reference sequence). The CDR3 contains 15 residues. The DNA of the CDR3 is TGTGCCAGCAGCCCGGCAGTGAGCGGGGTCTACGAGCAGTACTTC. This codes for CASSPAVSGVYEQYF.

This CDR3 is CASSRDRGDEKLFF. As DNA, the CDR3 is TGTGCCAGCAGCCGAGACAGGGGCGATGAAAAACTGTTTTTT. The gene calls are TRBV7-9 and TRBJ1-4; 8 positions agree with TRBD1. This CDR3 has 14 residues. The trim removed 5 bases at V and 6 bases at J, leaving 5 bases unmatched. Germline-derived CDR1 and CDR2 are SEHNR and FQNEAQ (reference sequence).

The chain combines TRBV4-1 with TRBJ2-1; 9 positions agree with TRBD2. After removal of 4 bases from V and 0 bases from J, the junction contained 7 bases not matched to a gene. This CDR3 region has 17 residues. From germline, CDR1 is MGHRA and CDR2 YSYEKL. This CDR3 is CASSPRGREGSYNEQFF. The CDR3, as DNA: TGCGCCAGCAGCCCGAGGGGGCGGGAGGGCTCCTACAATGAGCAGTTCTTC.

The rearrangement uses TRBV19 and TRBJ2-5; 7 bases agree with TRBD2. In germline, CDR1 is LNHDA, CDR2 SQIVND (reference sequence). This CDR3 region has 15 residues. Trimming at V came to 6 bases and at J to 3 bases, leaving 10 bases not matched to a gene. CDR3 nucleotide sequence: TGTGCCAGTAGAGGGAGAAGGGGAGGGGAAGAGACCCAGTACTTC. Its translation is CASRGRRGGEETQYF.

The chain joins TRBV7-8 to TRBJ2-4, with a tentative D call TRBD2 (5 bases). Trimming removed 5 bases from V and 7 bases from J, with 18 bases in between. Germline-derived CDR1 and CDR2 are SGHVS and FQNEAQ. The CDR3 consists of 15 residues. The CDR3 sequence: CASSTEGGGRNIQYF. In DNA form, the CDR3 reads TGTGCCAGCAGCACCGAAGGAGGAGGTCGGAACATTCAGTACTTC.

J is TRBJ1-2 and V is TRBV5-1; D might be TRBD1 (5 bases). Trimming pared 2 bases from V and 4 bases from J, leaving 12 bases between. This CDR3 has 14 residues. Per germline, CDR1 SGHRS and CDR2 YFSETQ. CDR3 DNA sequence: TGCGCCAGCAGCTTCTTGACAGTGGGCTATGGCTACACCTTC. Translating it yields CASSFLTVGYGYTF. Filled out from reference TRBV5-1 and TRBJ1-2, the complete variable domain reads KAGVTQTPRYLIKTRGQQVTLSCSPISGHRSVSWYQQTPGQGLQFLFEYFSETQRNKGNFPGRFSGRQFSNSRSEMNVSTLELGDSALYLCASSFLTVGYGYTFGSGTRLTVV.

This chain links TRBV7-2 with TRBJ2-7; TRBD1 aligns across 12 bases. J was trimmed by 7 bases and V by 3 bases; bases with no gene match: 7. CDR1 and CDR2 (germline): SGHTA, FQGNSA. This CDR3 has 15 amino acids. For the CDR3, the DNA is TGTGCCAGCAGCTTCCCCGGGACAGGGGGCCGGGAGCAGTACTTC. It encodes CASSFPGTGGREQYF.

The chain recombines TRBV9 with TRBJ1-5; 7 bases fit TRBD1. This CDR3 is 15 amino acids long. Germline V gene data show CDR1 as SGDLS and CDR2 as YYNGEE. V lost 0 bases, J lost 4 bases, and 4 bases stayed unmatched. Written as DNA, the CDR3 is TGTGCCAGCAGCGTAGGAGGGGACAGAAATCAGCCCCAGCATTTT. Its translation is CASSVGGDRNQPQHF.

The chain employs TRBV25-1 and TRBJ2-1; TRBD1 might be the D (5 bases). This CDR3 has 14 amino acids. Germline lookup yields CDR1 MGHDK and CDR2 SYGVNS. The V end lost 8 bases, the J end lost 8 bases, and 19 bases lay between the germline ends. DNA of the CDR3: TGTGCCAGCGGAAGGGGCAGGGTTACGGATGAGCAGTTCTTC. Its translation is CASGRGRVTDEQFF. Drawing the rest from reference TRBV25-1 and TRBJ2-1, the complete variable domain is EADIYQTPRYLVIGTGKKITLECSQTMGHDKMYWYQQDPGMELHLIHYSYGVNSTEKGDLSSESTVSRIRTEHFPLTLESARPSHTSQYLCASGRGRVTDEQFFGPGTRLTVL.

The chain links TRBV9 to TRBJ2-1, with 13 bases fitting TRBD2. CDR1 is SGDLS, CDR2 YYNGEE, per germline. The CDR3 is 17 residues long. V trimming: 2 bases; J trimming: 0 bases; junction bases outside the gene matches: 2. The CDR3 loop reads CASSVGLAGASYNEQFF. DNA for the CDR3: TGTGCCAGCAGCGTCGGACTAGCGGGGGCCTCCTACAATGAGCAGTTCTTC. Full variable domain (rest looked up from reference TRBV9 and TRBJ2-1): DSGVTQTPKHLITATGQRVTLRCSPRSGDLSVYWYQQSLDQGLQFLIQYYNGEERAKGNILERFSAQQFPDLHSELNLSSLELGDSALYFCASSVGLAGASYNEQFFGPGTRLTVL.

V gene TRBV7-9 combines with J gene TRBJ1-2; TRBD1 is a possible D gene (5 bases). This CDR3 comprises 16 residues. V was trimmed by 0 bases and J by 8 bases, leaving 19 bases between them. CDR1 SEHNR and CDR2 FQNEAQ come from the germline V gene (reference sequence). The CDR3 is CASSLAGGLSSEGYTF. As DNA, the CDR3 is TGTGCCAGCAGCTTAGCGGGGGGTTTAAGTTCGGAGGGCTACACCTTC.

V gene TRBV28 combines with J gene TRBJ1-2; no reliable D call. Germline CDR1 MDHEN, CDR2 SYDVKM. Trimming left V 4 bases short and J 6 bases short, with 27 bases between. The CDR3 totals 18 residues. The CDR3 DNA reads TGTGCCAGCAGTTCCACCCCCCTGCCTTTGAGGGAAAGGCATGGCTACACCTTC. Its translation is CASSSTPLPLRERHGYTF.

About this clone: At one of its ends the junction is not consistent with the germline gene, which may arise from a read error. The V gene is TRBV7-7, the J gene TRBJ1-5; the D gene is possibly TRBD1 (5 bases). The CDR3 loop spans 15 amino acids. Germline CDR1 is SSHAT and CDR2 is FNYEAQ (reference sequence). The CDR3 region has the DNA TGTGCTAGCAGCTTAGAAGGGGCGGTCAATCAGCCCCAGCATTTT. Encoded protein: CASSLEGAVNQPQHF.

The rearrangement links TRBV6-5 to TRBJ2-1; 9 bases align to TRBD2. V was pared by 7 bases and J by 3 bases, with 7 bases of the junction left unmatched. The length of the CDR3 is 15 residues. The germline V gene has CDR1 MNHEY and CDR2 SVGAGI. The CDR3 DNA reads as TGTGCCAGCACTCAGACTAGCGGTATCTACAATGAGCAGTTCTTC. This translates into CASTQTSGIYNEQFF.